These T cell receptor beta chains were read from a single sample in a study of Ad26.COV2.S vaccination and SARS-CoV-2 variants. Profiled with immunoSEQ multiplex PCR; TCRdb holds only in-frame clones, not every one. The sample yields over 400,000 clones, around 92% seen once. The source was peripheral blood, collected in a trial of Ad26.COV2.S vaccine versus placebo. These receptors originate from a person aged 18-65 years who received the Ad26.COV2.S COVID-19 vaccine or a placebo. The CDR3 runs from the conserved cysteine through the conserved F or W. Fields, in order: J gene, clone size, V gene, D gene, CDR3 DNA, CDR3 protein. D genes are given only for firm matches. Where a row states a size, it is once, few, many or the class of an expanded clone; other rows omit it.

J: TRBJ1-1
size: -
V: TRBV7-9
D: -
DNA: TGTGCCAGCAGCTTATATCTGGGGCTTCCTGAAGCTTTCTTT
CDR3: CASSLYLGLPEAFF

J: TRBJ2-1
size: -
V: TRBV19
D: TRBD2
DNA: TGTGCCAGTAGGGGGACTAAGCGCGGGGACAATGAGCAGTTCTTC
CDR3: CASRGTKRGDNEQFF

J: TRBJ2-5
size: once
V: TRBV6-5
D: -
DNA: TGTGCCAGCAGTTACGCTCGTGAGACCCAGTACTTC
CDR3: CASSYARETQYF

J: TRBJ2-5
size: -
V: TRBV5-1
D: TRBD2
DNA: TGCGCCAGCAGCCTCTATAGCGGGGGGGTCGGGGAGACCCAGTACTTC
CDR3: CASSLYSGGVGETQYF

J: TRBJ1-2
size: -
V: TRBV24-1
D: -
DNA: TGTGCCACCAGTGATTTGACGCCAAGTGGCTACACCTTC
CDR3: CATSDLTPSGYTF

J: TRBJ1-5
size: medium-sized
V: TRBV4-2
D: -
DNA: TGTGCCAGCAGCCAAGATAGGCAGGTTCGAAGGGATCAGCCCCAGCATTTT
CDR3: CASSQDRQVRRDQPQHF

J: TRBJ1-1
size: -
V: TRBV18
D: TRBD1
DNA: TGTGCCAGCTCACCAAGGGACAGGGTCCCCATGAACACTGAAGCTTTCTTT
CDR3: CASSPRDRVPMNTEAFF

J: TRBJ2-7
size: -
V: TRBV6-2/TRBV6-3
D: -
DNA: TGTGCCAGCAGTCGGCCGGGGGAATCCTACGAGCAGTACTTC
CDR3: CASSRPGESYEQYF

J: TRBJ1-3
size: -
V: TRBV5-4
D: -
DNA: TGTGCCAGCAGCCTAACCGGGACCTTCTCTGGAAACACCATATATTTT
CDR3: CASSLTGTFSGNTIYF

J: TRBJ2-7
size: -
V: TRBV7-9
D: TRBD2
DNA: TGTGCCAGCAGCACGACTAGCGGGGGCCCTACCTACGAGCAGTACTTC
CDR3: CASSTTSGGPTYEQYF

J: TRBJ2-4
size: -
V: TRBV24-1
D: -
DNA: TGTGCCACCAGCGACTCTTGGGAGGCCAAAAACATTCAGTACTTC
CDR3: CATSDSWEAKNIQYF

J: TRBJ1-6
size: -
V: TRBV10-3
D: -
DNA: TGTGCCGCCGTCGAGAGGGCCAATTCACCCCTCCACTTT
CDR3: CAAVERANSPLHF

J: TRBJ1-5
size: -
V: TRBV6-2/TRBV6-3
D: -
DNA: TGTGCCAGCAGTGACGGCTCAGTTCAGCCCCAGCATTTT
CDR3: CASSDGSVQPQHF

J: TRBJ2-7
size: -
V: TRBV2
D: -
DNA: TGTGCCAGCAGTGTAATCCCCTACGAGCAGTACTTC
CDR3: CASSVIPYEQYF

J: TRBJ2-7
size: -
V: TRBV7-2
D: TRBD2
DNA: TGTGCCAGCAGCCGTAGCGGGGGCCTCTCTTCCTACGAGCAGTACTTC
CDR3: CASSRSGGLSSYEQYF

J: TRBJ2-3
size: -
V: TRBV7-2
D: -
DNA: TGTGCCAGCAGCTCTAGCCCCTTTGGCGATACGCAGTATTTT
CDR3: CASSSSPFGDTQYF

J: TRBJ2-7
size: -
V: TRBV19
D: TRBD2
DNA: TGTGCCAGTAGTACAAGGGACTATGCCACCTACGAGCAGTACTTC
CDR3: CASSTRDYATYEQYF

J: TRBJ2-3
size: -
V: TRBV6-2/TRBV6-3
D: -
DNA: TGTGCCAGCAGTTACTCAACGGGTAGGCAGGTGAACACAGATACGCAGTATTTT
CDR3: CASSYSTGRQVNTDTQYF

J: TRBJ1-1
size: -
V: TRBV6-5
D: -
DNA: TGTGCCAGCAGGATCGACAGAAGACAGACTGAAGCTTTCTTT
CDR3: CASRIDRRQTEAFF

J: TRBJ2-3
size: -
V: TRBV2
D: -
DNA: TGTGCCAGCAGTGGCAGGGGGGGGGCGACAGATACGCAGTATTTT
CDR3: CASSGRGGATDTQYF

J: TRBJ1-2
size: -
V: TRBV6-2/TRBV6-3
D: -
DNA: TGTGCCAGCAGTTATTATGAGACAGCTAACTATGGCTACACCTTC
CDR3: CASSYYETANYGYTF

J: TRBJ1-4
size: once
V: TRBV7-2
D: -
DNA: TGTGCCAGCAGACAACAAGGAGGGGAAAAACTGTTTTTT
CDR3: CASRQQGGEKLFF

J: TRBJ2-3
size: -
V: TRBV6-5
D: -
DNA: TGTGCCAGCAGTTACTCTTACAGACCTAGCACAGATACGCAGTATTTT
CDR3: CASSYSYRPSTDTQYF

J: TRBJ1-2
size: -
V: TRBV10-3
D: -
DNA: TGTGCCATCAGTGATAACGTGATAACCCTCTATGGCTACACCTTC
CDR3: CAISDNVITLYGYTF

J: TRBJ1-3
size: few
V: TRBV7-9
D: TRBD1
DNA: TGTGCCAGCAGCTTCCCTGGACAGGGAACCGGAAACACCATATATTTT
CDR3: CASSFPGQGTGNTIYF

J: TRBJ2-7
size: many
V: TRBV30
D: -
DNA: TGTGCCTGGAGTACTGGATCCTACGAGCAGTACTTC
CDR3: CAWSTGSYEQYF

J: TRBJ2-5
size: -
V: TRBV15
D: TRBD2
DNA: TGTGCCACCAGAGGTAGCGGGGGGGACCAAGAGACCCAGTACTTC
CDR3: CATRGSGGDQETQYF

J: TRBJ2-7
size: -
V: TRBV27
D: TRBD2
DNA: TGTGCCAGCAGTTTAAGTAGCGGGGGAAACTACGAGCAGTACTTC
CDR3: CASSLSSGGNYEQYF

J: TRBJ2-2
size: -
V: TRBV7-2
D: TRBD2
DNA: TGTGCCAGCAGCTTAAGGGGACTAGCGGGGGAGAACACCGGGGAGCTGTTTTTT
CDR3: CASSLRGLAGENTGELFF

J: TRBJ1-1
size: -
V: TRBV9
D: -
DNA: TGTGCCAGCAGCGGCCTCGGGATGGCTGAAGCTTTCTTT
CDR3: CASSGLGMAEAFF

J: TRBJ1-2
size: -
V: TRBV29-1
D: -
DNA: TGCAGCGTTGAGGGGTTTAACTATGGCTACACCTTC
CDR3: CSVEGFNYGYTF

J: TRBJ1-5
size: -
V: TRBV6-2/TRBV6-3
D: TRBD1
DNA: TGTGCCAGCAGTTTACGGACAGGGGGGGCCCAGCATTTT
CDR3: CASSLRTGGAQHF

J: TRBJ2-5
size: -
V: TRBV2
D: -
DNA: TGTGCCAGCAGTGAGGAGGTCCGGGGGACCCAGTACTTC
CDR3: CASSEEVRGTQYF

J: TRBJ2-2
size: -
V: TRBV18
D: -
DNA: TGTGCCAGCTCACCAGTTGCTAGGAACACCGGGGAGCTGTTTTTT
CDR3: CASSPVARNTGELFF

J: TRBJ1-1
size: -
V: TRBV28
D: -
DNA: TGTGCCAGCATGGAAGGGACTGAAGCTTTCTTT
CDR3: CASMEGTEAFF

J: TRBJ2-5
size: -
V: TRBV14
D: TRBD2
DNA: TGTGCCAGCAGCCAAGGGACACTAGCGGGGGGAGAGACCCAGTACTTC
CDR3: CASSQGTLAGGETQYF

J: TRBJ2-7
size: -
V: TRBV5-6
D: -
DNA: TGTGCCAGCAGCTCGACAGACACCGGCTCCTACGAGCAGTACTTC
CDR3: CASSSTDTGSYEQYF

J: TRBJ2-5
size: -
V: TRBV5-1
D: -
DNA: TGCGCCAGCAGCTTGGCTGGGGGCGTCTCGGAGACCCAGTACTTC
CDR3: CASSLAGGVSETQYF

J: TRBJ2-7
size: -
V: TRBV5-4
D: -
DNA: TGTGCCAGCAGCTTACAGACAGGCTACGAGCAGTACTTC
CDR3: CASSLQTGYEQYF

J: TRBJ2-7
size: -
V: TRBV4-3
D: TRBD1
DNA: TGCGCCAGCAGCCAAGATGCGCTTTACGTTATTACAGGGGTGTCCTACGAGCAGTACTTC
CDR3: CASSQDALYVITGVSYEQYF

J: TRBJ2-5
size: -
V: TRBV29-1
D: -
DNA: TGCAGCGTTTTAGGACACTACCAAGAGACCCAGTACTTC
CDR3: CSVLGHYQETQYF

J: TRBJ1-5
size: -
V: TRBV6-2/TRBV6-3
D: TRBD1
DNA: TGTGCCAGCAGTTCTTTCCTACGACAGGGGAGTGGAAGCAATCAGCCCCAGCATTTT
CDR3: CASSSFLRQGSGSNQPQHF

J: TRBJ1-3
size: many
V: TRBV28
D: -
DNA: TGTGCCAGCAGAAGTACTCCGACAGGTTATAGTGGAAACACCATATATTTT
CDR3: CASRSTPTGYSGNTIYF

J: TRBJ2-5
size: -
V: TRBV24-1
D: -
DNA: TGTGCCACCAGTGATTCGAGTAGACAAGAGACCCAGTACTTC
CDR3: CATSDSSRQETQYF

J: TRBJ2-7
size: -
V: TRBV12-5
D: -
DNA: TGTGCTAGTGGTCCCCGGAACGTGGGCTACGAGCAGTACTTC
CDR3: CASGPRNVGYEQYF

J: TRBJ1-1
size: few
V: TRBV4-1
D: -
DNA: TGCGCCAGCAGCCAAGAATGGCTGGCGAACACTGAAGCTTTCTTT
CDR3: CASSQEWLANTEAFF

J: TRBJ1-4
size: -
V: TRBV27
D: -
DNA: TGTGCCAGCAGTTACCGGGCGGGGTCTGAAAAACTGTTTTTT
CDR3: CASSYRAGSEKLFF

J: TRBJ1-5
size: -
V: TRBV5-8
D: TRBD1
DNA: TGTGCCAGCAGCTTGGCTCGGACAGGGAATCAGCCCCAGCATTTT
CDR3: CASSLARTGNQPQHF

J: TRBJ2-2
size: -
V: TRBV9
D: -
DNA: TGTGCCAGCAGCGTAGTTGGGGGGCCGCCCGGGGAGCTGTTTTTT
CDR3: CASSVVGGPPGELFF

J: TRBJ2-2
size: few
V: TRBV2
D: -
DNA: TGTGCCAGCAGTGAATTCTCTGGGTTTACCGGGGAGCTGTTTTTT
CDR3: CASSEFSGFTGELFF

J: TRBJ2-5
size: -
V: TRBV7-2
D: TRBD2
DNA: TGTGCCAGCAGCTACGGAAGGTTAGCGGGGAGTGATAAAGAGACCCAGTACTTC
CDR3: CASSYGRLAGSDKETQYF

J: TRBJ1-6
size: once
V: TRBV19
D: -
DNA: TGTGCCAGTAGTATTACAGGGAGCCCGTACCGTCTCTCCTATAATTCACCCCTCCACTTT
CDR3: CASSITGSPYRLSYNSPLHF

J: TRBJ2-5
size: -
V: TRBV4-1
D: -
DNA: TGCGCCAGCAGCCAAGAGGAGCGGACCCAAGAGACCCAGTACTTC
CDR3: CASSQEERTQETQYF

J: TRBJ1-4
size: -
V: TRBV10-3
D: -
DNA: TGTGCCATCAGTGAAACAGGTTTCGATGAAAAACTGTTTTTT
CDR3: CAISETGFDEKLFF

J: TRBJ2-5
size: -
V: TRBV12-5
D: -
DNA: TGTGCTAGTGGTTTGGATTCCGGGACTCAAGAGACCCAGTACTTC
CDR3: CASGLDSGTQETQYF

J: TRBJ1-5
size: -
V: TRBV5-1
D: TRBD1
DNA: TGCGCCAGCAGCCAGACAGGGGGGCAGCCCCAGCATTTT
CDR3: CASSQTGGQPQHF

J: TRBJ1-2
size: -
V: TRBV7-2
D: -
DNA: TGTGCCAGCAGCTCCGACCGGGCTTCATGGGGCTACACCTTC
CDR3: CASSSDRASWGYTF

J: TRBJ2-4
size: -
V: TRBV7-9
D: -
DNA: TGTGCCAGCAGCTTACGGGGGGCCGTGACAGAAGCCAAAAACATTCAGTACTTC
CDR3: CASSLRGAVTEAKNIQYF